This TCR beta chain is drawn from a study of cytomegalovirus exposure and HLA in healthy donors. Turning to the study itself: When roughly 420 donors were genotyped, over 80% of them were found to fall in the Caucasian-associated ancestry cluster. Study results and limitations: In a later analysis, TCR association rates varied by HLA locus: DRB1 most, HLA-C fewest.

In the PCR, 60 Vbeta and 13 Jbeta primers were used. The protocol was immunoSEQ multiplex PCR, while the TCRdb copy is restricted to in-frame clones and leaves out a portion. Of fewer than 250,000 clones in the sample, about 80% were seen once. Trimming took 6 bases from V and 2 from J, leaving 17 bases between them. The CDR3 covers 15 residues. Per the germline V gene, CDR1 is MDHEN and CDR2 is SYDVKM. Remarks on this clone: The antigen is undetermined.

The sample consisted of PBMCs. The sequence derives from a man in his late teens or twenties in good health and CMV-seronegative. The chain links TRBV28 to TRBJ2-7, with TRBD1 as a possible D gene (7 bases). CDR3 in amino acids: CASSPRGRDTYEQYF. The CDR3 nucleotides read TGTGCCAGCAGCCCGAGGGGGCGGGATACCTACGAGCAGTACTTC.